What follows describes a single T cell receptor (beta chain). The clone's antigen remains unknown. Base qualities are not recorded, but no much larger clone differs from it by a single base. The data stem from a study of OX40 agonist ivuxolimab in advanced cancers. About the investigation overall: The costimulatory receptor OX40 (CD134) was targeted by ivuxolimab, a fully human IgG2 agonistic monoclonal antibody. Intravenous ivuxolimab was administered to patients every 2 weeks at six dose levels: 0.01, 0.1, 0.3, 1.5, 3 and 10 mg/kg. Of the approximately 50 patients in dose escalation, about 20 had hepatocellular carcinoma, approximately 15 had melanoma, 9 had renal cell carcinoma and 9 had head and neck cancer. The dose-escalation cohort was 80% to 90% male with a mean age of about 60 years, ranging from about 20 to 80. Patients were allowed to have had prior anti-PD-1, anti-PD-L1 or anti-CTLA-4 therapy, and approximately 40% of the dose-escalation patients had previously received checkpoint inhibitors. Partial responses occurred in three dose-escalation patients, of whom one had hepatocellular carcinoma and two had cutaneous melanoma. Peripheral TCRbeta sequencing was intended to test whether TCR sequence diversity was altered and clonal T-cell expansion was caused by ivuxolimab. The paper describes the monotherapy dose-escalation part (N of about 57 patients) of the phase I trial of ivuxolimab. On the study overall, not on this receptor specifically: In the 0.1-3.0 mg/kg groups, partial responders were among the patients with the lowest normalized peripheral clonal expansion, particularly in CD8+ T cells. Clonal expansion of both CD4+ and CD8+ blood T cells was observed from baseline to week 6 at doses 0.1 to 3.0 mg/kg. Low levels of normalized T-cell clonal expansion were also seen in some patients who did not respond. The antigen specificity of the peripheral T cells that underwent clonal expansion was not determined. After ivuxolimab, more expanded clones were found on average in CD8+ T cells than in CD4+ T cells.

Patients with a history of autoimmune disease or receiving systemic immunosuppression were excluded from the trial. In every dose cohort, peripheral blood was drawn for TCR sequencing at baseline, cycle 4 day 1, and cycle 7 day 1. The samples were drawn from a first-in-human, open-label, multicenter phase I dose-escalation trial of ivuxolimab. Adults with locally advanced or metastatic melanoma, renal cell carcinoma, hepatocellular carcinoma or head and neck squamous cell carcinoma were enrolled in the trial. Before TCR sequencing, CD4+ T cells and CD8+ T cells were sorted from peripheral blood as separate populations. The germline V gene gives CDR1 as SGHTA and CDR2 as FQGNSA. The CDR3 goes from the cysteine to the phenylalanine over 14 residues. This entry keeps only the CDR3 DNA: 42 bases, framed from base 1. Trimming costs V 5 bases and J 4 bases, and their ends lie 14 bases apart. For sequencing of the TCRbeta CDR3 region, genomic DNA was extracted from the sorted cells. The immunoSEQ Assay was used to sequence the TCRbeta CDR3 regions. In TCRdb, the immuneACCESS table is reduced to in-frame sequences with V and J assigned. These tables do not hold every clone; where another copy was compared, an unresolved V gene accounts for under half, and the others remain unexplained. This sample holds approximately 90,000 clones; more than 80% were observed only once. 1.6% of the sample lies in the top ten.

The rearranged chain carries TRBV7-2 and TRBJ1-1; the D gene assignment is ambiguous. Sequencing was performed on CD4+ or CD8+ T cells sorted from blood, taken in a trial of the OX40 agonist ivuxolimab. This clonotype was obtained from an adult with an advanced solid tumor such as melanoma, head and neck, liver or kidney cancer. The CDR3 has the sequence CASSPLHRGTEAFF. The nucleotides are TGTGCCAGCAGCCCCCTTCATCGGGGCACTGAAGCTTTCTTT.